This T cell receptor (beta chain) appears in the sequencing data of a study of identical twins. This clonotype was counted between two and nine times. Its antigen is undetermined. Overall study results and limits: With monozygotic twins, out-of-frame TCR alpha sharing exceeded what models estimated. Cross-sectional statistical analysis, not tracking of the same donors, underpinned the conclusions. Fewer insertions marked abundant cord blood beta clonotypes; young adult naive trended weakly, memory not at all.

The CDR3 extends over 16 amino acids. Germline V CDR1 and CDR2: SGHRS, YFSETQ. The trim removed 3 bases at V and 5 bases at J, leaving 13 bases unmatched. Template switching, a step in the protocol, added a universal primer site, and cDNA carried unique molecular identifiers. In TCRdb, the 5' RACE reads were re-called with MiXCR into one record per CDR3 protein. The sample has approximately 500,000 distinct CDR3 sequences, 12% to 15% seen once. This same sample was also taken into another study, of yellow fever vaccine responses in identical twins.

The chain recombines TRBV5-1 with TRBJ2-7; TRBD2 aligns across 8 bases. This TCR was recovered from a woman in her late teens or twenties in good health. The sequenced material came from CD4+ T cells sorted from blood. The CDR3 DNA is TGCGCCAGCAGCTGGGGGACTAGTACGGGGTCGGACGAGCAGTACTTC. This gives the protein CASSWGTSTGSDEQYF. The entire variable domain, with the rest obtained from reference TRBV5-1 and TRBJ2-7, is as follows: KAGVTQTPRYLIKTRGQQVTLSCSPISGHRSVSWYQQTPGQGLQFLFEYFSETQRNKGNFPGRFSGRQFSNSRSEMNVSTLELGDSALYLCASSWGTSTGSDEQYFGPGTRLTVT.